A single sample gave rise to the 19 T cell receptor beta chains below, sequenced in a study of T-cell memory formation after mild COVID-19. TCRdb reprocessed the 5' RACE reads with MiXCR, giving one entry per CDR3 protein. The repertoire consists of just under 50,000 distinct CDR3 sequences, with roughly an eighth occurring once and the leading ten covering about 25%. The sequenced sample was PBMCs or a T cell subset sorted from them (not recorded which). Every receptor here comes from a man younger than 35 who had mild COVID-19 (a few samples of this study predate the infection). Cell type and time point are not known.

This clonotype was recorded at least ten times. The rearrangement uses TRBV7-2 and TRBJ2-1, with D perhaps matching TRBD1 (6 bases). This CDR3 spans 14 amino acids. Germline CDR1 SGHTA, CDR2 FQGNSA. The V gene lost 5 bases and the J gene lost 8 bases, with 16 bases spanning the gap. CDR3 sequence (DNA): TGTGCCAGCAGCCCTTTTCAGGGGTGGGATGAGCAGTTCTTC. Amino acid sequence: CASSPFQGWDEQFF.

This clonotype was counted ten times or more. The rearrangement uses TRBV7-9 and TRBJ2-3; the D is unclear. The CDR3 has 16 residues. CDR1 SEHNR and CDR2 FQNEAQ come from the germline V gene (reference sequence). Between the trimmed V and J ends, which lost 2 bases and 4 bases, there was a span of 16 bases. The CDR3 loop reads CASSLIGRGAADTQYF. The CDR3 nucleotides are TGTGCCAGCAGCTTAATAGGTCGCGGTGCGGCAGATACGCAGTATTTT.

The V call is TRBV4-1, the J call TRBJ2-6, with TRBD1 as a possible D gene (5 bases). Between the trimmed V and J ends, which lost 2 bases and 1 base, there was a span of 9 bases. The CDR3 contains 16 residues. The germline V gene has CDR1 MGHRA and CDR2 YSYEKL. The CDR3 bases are TGCGCCAGCAGCCAACCTCGACAGTCTGGGGCCAACGTCCTGACTTTC. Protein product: CASSQPRQSGANVLTF.

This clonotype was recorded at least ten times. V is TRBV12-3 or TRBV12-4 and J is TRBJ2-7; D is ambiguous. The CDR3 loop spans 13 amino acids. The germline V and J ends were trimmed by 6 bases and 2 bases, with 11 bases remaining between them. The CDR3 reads CASSPDRAYEQYF. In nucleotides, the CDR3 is TGTGCCAGCAGCCCCGACCGAGCCTACGAGCAGTACTTC.

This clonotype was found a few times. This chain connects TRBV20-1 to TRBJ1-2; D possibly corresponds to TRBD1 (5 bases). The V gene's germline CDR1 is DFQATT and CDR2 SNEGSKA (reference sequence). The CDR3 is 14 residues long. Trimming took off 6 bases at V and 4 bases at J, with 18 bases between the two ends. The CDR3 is CSASGTTVGYGYTF. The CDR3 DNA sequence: TGCAGTGCAAGCGGGACGACAGTGGGCTATGGCTACACCTTC.

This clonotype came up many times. CDR3 nucleotide sequence: TGTGCCACCAGCAGGACTAGCGGGGGGGCAGATACGCAGTATTTT. Translating it yields CATSRTSGGADTQYF. The chain uses TRBV15 and TRBJ2-3, with 14 positions matching TRBD2. CDR1 is LNHNV, CDR2 YYDKDF, per germline (reference sequence). The J segment lost 4 bases and the V segment lost 3 bases, leaving 0 bases of the junction unmatched. The CDR3 is made up of 15 amino acids.

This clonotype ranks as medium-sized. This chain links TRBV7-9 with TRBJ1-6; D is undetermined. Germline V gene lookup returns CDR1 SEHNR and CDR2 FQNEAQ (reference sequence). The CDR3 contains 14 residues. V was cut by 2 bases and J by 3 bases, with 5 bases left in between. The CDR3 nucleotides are TGTGCCAGCAGCTTACAGGACTATAATTCACCCCTCCACTTT. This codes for CASSLQDYNSPLHF.

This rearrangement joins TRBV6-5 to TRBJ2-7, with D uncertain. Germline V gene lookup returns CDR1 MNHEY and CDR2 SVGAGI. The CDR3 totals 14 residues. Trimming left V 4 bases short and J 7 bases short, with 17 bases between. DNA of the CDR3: TGTGCCAGCAGTTTTTCGCGCGTGGCTCGGGAGCAGTACGTC. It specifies CASSFSRVAREQYV.

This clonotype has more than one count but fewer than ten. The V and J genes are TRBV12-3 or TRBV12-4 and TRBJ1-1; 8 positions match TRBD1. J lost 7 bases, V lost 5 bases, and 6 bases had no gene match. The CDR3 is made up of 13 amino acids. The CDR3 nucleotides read TGTGCCAGCAGTACGACAGGGGCTCTTGAAGCTTTCTTT. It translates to CASSTTGALEAFF.

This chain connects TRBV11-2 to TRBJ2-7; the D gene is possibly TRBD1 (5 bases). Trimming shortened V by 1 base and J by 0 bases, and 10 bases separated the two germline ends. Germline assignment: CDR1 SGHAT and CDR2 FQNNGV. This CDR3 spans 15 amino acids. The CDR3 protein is CASSLGTLSSYEQYV. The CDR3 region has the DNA TGTGCCAGCAGCTTAGGGACATTGAGCTCCTACGAGCAGTACGTC.

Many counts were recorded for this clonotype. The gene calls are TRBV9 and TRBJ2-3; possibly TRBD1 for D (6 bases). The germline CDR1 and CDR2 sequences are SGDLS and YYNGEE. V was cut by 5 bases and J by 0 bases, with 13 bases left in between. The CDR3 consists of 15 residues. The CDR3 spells CASSYRGGSTDTQYF. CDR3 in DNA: TGTGCCAGCAGTTATAGAGGGGGTAGCACAGATACGCAGTATTTT.

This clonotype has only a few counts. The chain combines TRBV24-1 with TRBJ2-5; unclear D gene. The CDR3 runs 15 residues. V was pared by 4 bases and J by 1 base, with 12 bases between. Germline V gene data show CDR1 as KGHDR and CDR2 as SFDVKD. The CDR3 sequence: CATSDPAVSQETQYF. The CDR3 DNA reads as TGTGCCACCAGTGACCCCGCCGTGAGCCAAGAGACCCAGTACTTC.

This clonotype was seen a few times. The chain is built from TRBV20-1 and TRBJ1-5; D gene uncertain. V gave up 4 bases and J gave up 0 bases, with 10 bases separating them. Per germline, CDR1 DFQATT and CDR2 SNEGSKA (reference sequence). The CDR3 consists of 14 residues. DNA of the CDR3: TGCAGTGCTATGGGGAGTTATAGCAATCAGCCCCAGCATTTT. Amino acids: CSAMGSYSNQPQHF.

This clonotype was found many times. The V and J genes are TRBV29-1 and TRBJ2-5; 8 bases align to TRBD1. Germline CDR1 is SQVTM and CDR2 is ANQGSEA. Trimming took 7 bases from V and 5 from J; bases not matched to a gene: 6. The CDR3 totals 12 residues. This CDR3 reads CSADRVDETQYF. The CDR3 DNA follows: TGCAGCGCGGACAGGGTCGATGAGACCCAGTACTTC.

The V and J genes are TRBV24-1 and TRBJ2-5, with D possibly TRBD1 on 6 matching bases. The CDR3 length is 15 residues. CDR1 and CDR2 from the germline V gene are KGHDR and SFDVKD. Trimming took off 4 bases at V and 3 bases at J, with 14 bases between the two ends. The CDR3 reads CATSDATGTKETQYF. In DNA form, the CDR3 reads TGTGCCACCAGTGACGCTACCGGGACAAAAGAGACCCAGTACTTC.

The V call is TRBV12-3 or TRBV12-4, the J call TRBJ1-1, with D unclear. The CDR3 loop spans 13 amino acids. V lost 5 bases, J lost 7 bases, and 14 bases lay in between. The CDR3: CASSPQRAIEAFF. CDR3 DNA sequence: TGTGCCAGCAGTCCTCAAAGAGCTATTGAAGCTTTCTTT.

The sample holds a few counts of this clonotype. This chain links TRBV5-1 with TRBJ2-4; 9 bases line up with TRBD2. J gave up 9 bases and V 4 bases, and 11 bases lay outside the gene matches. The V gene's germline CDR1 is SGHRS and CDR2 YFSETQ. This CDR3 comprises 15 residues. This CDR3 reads CASSEPPSGATIQYF. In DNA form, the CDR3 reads TGCGCCAGCAGCGAACCGCCTAGCGGGGCCACCATTCAGTACTTC. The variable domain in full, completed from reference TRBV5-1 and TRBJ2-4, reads KAGVTQTPRYLIKTRGQQVTLSCSPISGHRSVSWYQQTPGQGLQFLFEYFSETQRNKGNFPGRFSGRQFSNSRSEMNVSTLELGDSALYLCASSEPPSGATIQYFGAGTRLSVL.

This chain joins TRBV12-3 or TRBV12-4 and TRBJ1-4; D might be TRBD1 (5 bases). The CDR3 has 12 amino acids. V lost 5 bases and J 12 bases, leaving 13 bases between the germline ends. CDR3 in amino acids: CASSDGGSELFF. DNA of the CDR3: TGTGCCAGCAGTGATGGGGGATCTGAACTGTTTTTT.

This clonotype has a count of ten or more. CDR3 in amino acids: CSVDASGGYNEQFF. DNA for the CDR3: TGCAGCGTGGACGCTAGCGGGGGGTACAATGAGCAGTTCTTC. J is TRBJ2-1 and V is TRBV29-1, with TRBD2 matching 11 bases. CDR1 and CDR2 (germline): SQVTM, ANQGSEA. CDR3 length: 14 residues. Unmatched junction bases numbered 5, after V lost 6 bases and J lost 4 bases.